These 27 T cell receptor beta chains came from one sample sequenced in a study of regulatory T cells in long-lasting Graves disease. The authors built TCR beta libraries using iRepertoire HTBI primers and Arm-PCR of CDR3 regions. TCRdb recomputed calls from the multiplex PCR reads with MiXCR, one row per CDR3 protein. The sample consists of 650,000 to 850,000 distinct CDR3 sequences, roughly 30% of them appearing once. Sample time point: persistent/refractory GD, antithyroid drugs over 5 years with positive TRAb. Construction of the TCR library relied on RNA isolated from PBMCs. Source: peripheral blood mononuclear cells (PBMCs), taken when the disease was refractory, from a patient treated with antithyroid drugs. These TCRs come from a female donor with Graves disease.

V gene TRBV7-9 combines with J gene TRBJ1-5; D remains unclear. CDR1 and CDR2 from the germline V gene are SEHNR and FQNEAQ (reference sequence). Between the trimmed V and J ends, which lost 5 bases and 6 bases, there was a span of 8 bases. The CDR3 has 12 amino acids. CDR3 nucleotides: TGTGCCAGCAGCAGAGAGGTTCAGCCCCAGCATTTT. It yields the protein CASSREVQPQHF.

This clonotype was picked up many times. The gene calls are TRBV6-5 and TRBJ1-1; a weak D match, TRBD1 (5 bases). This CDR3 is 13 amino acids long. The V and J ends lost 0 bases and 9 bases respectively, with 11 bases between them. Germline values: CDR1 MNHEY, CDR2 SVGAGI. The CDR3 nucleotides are TGTGCCAGCAGTTACTCTGAGGGGCGTAAAGCTTTCTTT. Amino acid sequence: CASSYSEGRKAFF.

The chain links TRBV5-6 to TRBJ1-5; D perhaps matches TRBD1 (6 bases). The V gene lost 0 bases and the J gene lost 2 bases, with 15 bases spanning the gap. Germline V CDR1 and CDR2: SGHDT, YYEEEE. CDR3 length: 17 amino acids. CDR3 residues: CASSLAAGDGGNQPQHF. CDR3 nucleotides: TGTGCCAGCAGCTTGGCAGCAGGGGATGGTGGCAATCAGCCCCAGCATTTT.

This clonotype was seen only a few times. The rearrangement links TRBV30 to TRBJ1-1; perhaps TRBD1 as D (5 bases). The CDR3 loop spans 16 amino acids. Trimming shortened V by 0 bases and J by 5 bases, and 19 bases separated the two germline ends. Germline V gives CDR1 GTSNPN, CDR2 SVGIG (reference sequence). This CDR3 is CAWSVAGRTWATEAFF. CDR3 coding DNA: TGTGCCTGGAGTGTTGCAGGGCGGACGTGGGCGACTGAAGCTTTCTTT.

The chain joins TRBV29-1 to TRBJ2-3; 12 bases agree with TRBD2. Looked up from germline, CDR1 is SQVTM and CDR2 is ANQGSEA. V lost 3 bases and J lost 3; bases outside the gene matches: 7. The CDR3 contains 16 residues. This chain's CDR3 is CSVEVLAGGVTDTQYF. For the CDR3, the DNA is TGCAGCGTTGAGGTACTAGCGGGAGGTGTTACAGATACGCAGTATTTT.

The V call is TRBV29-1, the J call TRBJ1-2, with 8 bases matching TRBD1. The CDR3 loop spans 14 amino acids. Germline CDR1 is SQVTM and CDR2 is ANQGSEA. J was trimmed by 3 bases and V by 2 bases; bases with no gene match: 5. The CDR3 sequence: CSVEQGAEDYGYTF. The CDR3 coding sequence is TGCAGCGTTGAACAGGGGGCGGAAGACTATGGCTACACCTTC.

CDR3 in amino acids: CASSLTVEQPQHF. The CDR3 DNA follows: TGCGCCAGCAGTCTGACAGTCGAGCAGCCCCAGCATTTT. The chain joins TRBV10-2 to TRBJ1-5; a possible D gene is TRBD1 (5 bases). The germline V gene encodes CDR1 WSHSY and CDR2 SAAADI. V dropped 5 bases and J dropped 7 bases, with 12 bases sitting between them. The CDR3 is 13 amino acids.

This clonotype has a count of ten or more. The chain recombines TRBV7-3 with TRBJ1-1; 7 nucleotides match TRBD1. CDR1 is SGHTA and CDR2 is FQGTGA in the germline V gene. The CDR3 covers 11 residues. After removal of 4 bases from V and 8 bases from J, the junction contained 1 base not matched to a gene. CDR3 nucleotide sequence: TGTGCCAGCAGCTCGGGACAGGAAGCTTTCTTT. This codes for CASSSGQEAFF.

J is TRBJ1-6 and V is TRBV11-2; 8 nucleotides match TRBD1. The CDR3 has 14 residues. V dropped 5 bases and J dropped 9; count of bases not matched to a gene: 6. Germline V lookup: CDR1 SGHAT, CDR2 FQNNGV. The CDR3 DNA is TGTGCCAGCAGCGATGGACAGGGAGGTTCACCCCTCCACTTT. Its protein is CASSDGQGGSPLHF.

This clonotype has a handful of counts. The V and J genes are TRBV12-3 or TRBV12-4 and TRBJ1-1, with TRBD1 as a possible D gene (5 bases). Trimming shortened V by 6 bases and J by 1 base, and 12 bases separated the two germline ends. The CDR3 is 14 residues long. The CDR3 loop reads CASRAWGQNTEAFF. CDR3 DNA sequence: TGTGCCAGCAGAGCCTGGGGCCAGAACACTGAAGCTTTCTTT.

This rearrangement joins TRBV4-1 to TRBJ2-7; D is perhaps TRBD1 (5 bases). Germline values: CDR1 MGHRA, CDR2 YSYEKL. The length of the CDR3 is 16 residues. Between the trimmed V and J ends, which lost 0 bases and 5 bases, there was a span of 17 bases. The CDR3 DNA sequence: TGCGCCAGCAGCCAAGATCCAGGCAGGGTTCCTCACGAGCAGTACTTC. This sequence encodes CASSQDPGRVPHEQYF.

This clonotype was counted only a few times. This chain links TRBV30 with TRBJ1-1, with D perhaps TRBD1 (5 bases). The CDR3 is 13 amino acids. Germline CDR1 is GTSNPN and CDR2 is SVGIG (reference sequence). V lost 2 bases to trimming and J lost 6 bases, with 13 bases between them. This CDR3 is CAWSRAGWPEAFF. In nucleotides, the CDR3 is TGTGCCTGGAGTCGGGCAGGGTGGCCTGAAGCTTTCTTT.

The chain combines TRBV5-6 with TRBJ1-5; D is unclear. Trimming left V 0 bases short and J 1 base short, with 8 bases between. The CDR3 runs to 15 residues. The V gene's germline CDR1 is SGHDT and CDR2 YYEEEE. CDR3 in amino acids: CASSLGWGSNQPQHF. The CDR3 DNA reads TGTGCCAGCAGCTTGGGGTGGGGAAGCAATCAGCCCCAGCATTTT.

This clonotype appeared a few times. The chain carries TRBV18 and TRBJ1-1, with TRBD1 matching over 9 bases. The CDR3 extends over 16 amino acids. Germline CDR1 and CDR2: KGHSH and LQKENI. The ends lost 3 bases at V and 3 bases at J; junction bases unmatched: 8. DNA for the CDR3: TGTGCCAGCTCACCGTCTGCGGACAGGGGTTACACTGAAGCTTTCTTT. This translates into CASSPSADRGYTEAFF. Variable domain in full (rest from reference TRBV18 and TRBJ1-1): NAGVMQNPRHLVRRRGQEARLRCSPMKGHSHVYWYRQLPEEGLKFMVYLQKENIIDESGMPKERFSAEFPKEGPSILRIQQVVRGDSAAYFCASSPSADRGYTEAFFGQGTRLTVV.

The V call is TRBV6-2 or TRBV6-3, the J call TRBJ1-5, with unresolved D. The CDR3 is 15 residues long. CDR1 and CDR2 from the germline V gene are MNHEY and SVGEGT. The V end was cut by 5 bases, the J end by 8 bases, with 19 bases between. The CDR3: CASSQSGRSIEPQHF. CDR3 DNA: TGTGCCAGCAGTCAATCGGGCAGGTCCATTGAGCCCCAGCATTTT.

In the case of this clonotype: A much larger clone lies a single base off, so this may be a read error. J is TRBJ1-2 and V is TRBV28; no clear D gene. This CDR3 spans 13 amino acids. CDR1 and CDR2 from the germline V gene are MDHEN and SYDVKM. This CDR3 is CASSRRTLYSYTF. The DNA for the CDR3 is TGTGCCAGCAGTCGCCGGACCCTCTATAGCTACACCTTC.

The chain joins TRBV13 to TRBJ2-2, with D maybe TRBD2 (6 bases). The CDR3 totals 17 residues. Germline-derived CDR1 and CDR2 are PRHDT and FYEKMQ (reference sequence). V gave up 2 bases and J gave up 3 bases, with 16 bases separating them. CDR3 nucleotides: TGTGCCAGCAGCTTAAAAGGGTCGGGACTTCACACCGGGGAGCTGTTTTTT. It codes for CASSLKGSGLHTGELFF.

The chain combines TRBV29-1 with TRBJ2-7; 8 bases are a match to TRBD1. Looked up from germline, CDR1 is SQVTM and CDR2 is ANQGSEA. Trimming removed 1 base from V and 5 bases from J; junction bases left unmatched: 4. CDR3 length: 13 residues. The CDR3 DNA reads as TGCAGCGTTGAAGCCAGGGGGCTGAACGAGCAGTACTTC. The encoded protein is CSVEARGLNEQYF.

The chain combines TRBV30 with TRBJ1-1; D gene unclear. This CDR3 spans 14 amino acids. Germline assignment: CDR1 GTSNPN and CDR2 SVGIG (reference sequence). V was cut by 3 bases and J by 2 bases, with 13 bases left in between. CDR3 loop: CAWRWGTLNTEAFF. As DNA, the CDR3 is TGTGCCTGGAGGTGGGGTACCCTAAACACTGAAGCTTTCTTT.

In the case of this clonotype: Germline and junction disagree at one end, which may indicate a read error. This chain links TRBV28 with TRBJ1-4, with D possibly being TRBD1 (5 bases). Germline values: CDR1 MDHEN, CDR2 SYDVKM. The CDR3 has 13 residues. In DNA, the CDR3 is TGTGCCAGCACCTCCCCCGGGGGGGAAAGACTGTTTTTT. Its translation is CASTSPGGERLFF.

In DNA, the CDR3 is TGTGCCAGCAGTTACTCGACAGCTAGCGGGAGGGCCGAGCAGTACTTC. It encodes CASSYSTASGRAEQYF. The chain couples TRBV6-6 to TRBJ2-7; 12 nucleotides line up with TRBD2. V dropped 0 bases and J dropped 6; count of bases not matched to a gene: 6. Per the germline V gene, CDR1 is MNHNY and CDR2 is SVGAGI (reference sequence). The CDR3 has 16 amino acids.

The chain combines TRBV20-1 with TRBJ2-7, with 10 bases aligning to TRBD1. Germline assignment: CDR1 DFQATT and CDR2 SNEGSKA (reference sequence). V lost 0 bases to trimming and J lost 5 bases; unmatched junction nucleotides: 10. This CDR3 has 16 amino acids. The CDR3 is CSARDGYGTGEHEQYF. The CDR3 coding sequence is TGCAGTGCTAGAGATGGCTACGGGACAGGGGAACACGAGCAGTACTTC.

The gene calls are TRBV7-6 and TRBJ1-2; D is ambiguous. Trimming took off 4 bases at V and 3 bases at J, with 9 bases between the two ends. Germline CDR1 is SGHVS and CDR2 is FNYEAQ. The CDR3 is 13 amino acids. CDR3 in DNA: TGTGCCAGCAGCTCGGTCAGCCACTATGGCTACACCTTC. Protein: CASSSVSHYGYTF.

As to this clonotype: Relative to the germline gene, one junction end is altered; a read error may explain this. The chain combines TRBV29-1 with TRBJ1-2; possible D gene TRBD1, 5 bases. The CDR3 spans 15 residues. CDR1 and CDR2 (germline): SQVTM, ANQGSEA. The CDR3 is CGVEGRGTRGYGYTF. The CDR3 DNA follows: TGCGGCGTTGAAGGGAGGGGCACGAGGGGCTATGGCTACACCTTC. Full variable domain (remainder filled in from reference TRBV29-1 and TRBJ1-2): SAVISQKPSRDICQRGTSLTIQCQVDSQVTMMFWYRQQPGQSLTLIATANQGSEATYESGFVIDKFPISRPNLTFSTLTVSNMSPEDSSIYLCGVEGRGTRGYGYTFGSGTRLTVV.

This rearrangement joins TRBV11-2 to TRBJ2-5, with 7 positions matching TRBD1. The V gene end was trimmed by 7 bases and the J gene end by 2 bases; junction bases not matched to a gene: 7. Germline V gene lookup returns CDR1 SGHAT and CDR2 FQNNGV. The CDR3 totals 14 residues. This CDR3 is CASNLGGRQETQYF. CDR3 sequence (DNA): TGTGCCAGCAACCTAGGGGGCAGACAAGAGACCCAGTACTTC.

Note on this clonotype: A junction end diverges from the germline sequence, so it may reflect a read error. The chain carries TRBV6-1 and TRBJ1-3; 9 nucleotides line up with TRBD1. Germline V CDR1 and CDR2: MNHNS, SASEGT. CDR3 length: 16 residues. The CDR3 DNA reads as TGTGCCAGCAGTGAAGCCGGGACAGGGAACGGAAACACCATGTATTTT. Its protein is CASSEAGTGNGNTMYF.

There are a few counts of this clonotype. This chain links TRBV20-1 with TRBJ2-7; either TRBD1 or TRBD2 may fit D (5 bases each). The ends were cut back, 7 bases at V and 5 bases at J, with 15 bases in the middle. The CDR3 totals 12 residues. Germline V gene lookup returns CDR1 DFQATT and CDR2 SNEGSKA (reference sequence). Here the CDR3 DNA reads TGCAGTGTCGGGGCTAGTGCCCACGAGCAGTACTTC. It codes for CSVGASAHEQYF.